Listed below are T cell receptor beta chains from one sample, sequenced in a study of T cell repertoires in cytomegalovirus infection. For these TCRs, the target antigens are not known. One entry per CDR3 protein, called by TCRdb with MiXCR from the reads. The sample lists around 800,000 distinct CDR3 sequences; approximately 32% were seen once. The input for sequencing was cultured CD8+ T cells from PBMCs, taken from culture after CMV antigen stimulation. These receptors originate from a human donor in good health (CMV status not recorded). Some clones in this sample may be carry-over from other donors' samples. Both conserved end residues are part of each CDR3. The D gene is left open where the match is weak. Some rows have no size entry. The others give once, few or many, or a class for an expanded clone.

NA NA TRBJ1-6 TRBV14 TGTGCCAGCAGCCAAGATGGCAGGGTTGGATCACCCCTCCACTTT CASSQDGRVGSPLHF
NA NA TRBJ2-5 TRBV14 TGTGCCAGCAGCCAAGGGGGGGTCTACCAAAAACAGTACTTC CASSQGGVYQKQYF
NA once TRBJ2-7 TRBV4-1 TGCGCCAGCAGCCAAGAGACGGGGTCGGACGAGCAGTACTTC CASSQETGSDEQYF
NA many TRBJ2-4 TRBV7-2 TGTGCCAGCAGCTTAGGAGGGGAACCCAAAAACATTCAGTACTTC CASSLGGEPKNIQYF
TRBD1 once TRBJ2-4 TRBV14 TGTGCCAGCAGCCACAGGACAGGGGATCTTTTGAAGTACTTC CASSHRTGDLLKYF
TRBD1 NA TRBJ2-2 TRBV4-1 TGCGCCAGCAGAGCAAAACAGGGGGCGACCGGGGAGCTGTTTTTT CASRAKQGATGELFF
NA few TRBJ2-1 TRBV5-5 TGTGCCAGCCTTAGTGGGGACTCCTACAATGAGCAGTTCTTC CASLSGDSYNEQFF
NA once TRBJ1-1 TRBV7-9 TGTGCCAGCAGCTTACTGGGAGAAGAAGCTTTCTTT CASSLLGEEAFF
NA few TRBJ1-4 TRBV27 TGTGCCAGCAGTTGGACGGGAGATGAAAAACTGTTTTTT CASSWTGDEKLFF
NA few TRBJ1-1 TRBV6-1 TGTGCCAGCAGTGAATTTCCTTGGGAGTTCACTGAAGCTTTCTTT CASSEFPWEFTEAFF
NA many TRBJ1-4 TRBV7-8 TGTGCCAGCAGCTTACGGAGGGACCAGATTGGTGAAAAACTGTTTTTT CASSLRRDQIGEKLFF
TRBD2 NA TRBJ2-1 TRBV9 TGTGCCTCGGGAGGGAGCAATGAGCAGTTCTTC CASGGSNEQFF
NA NA TRBJ2-5 TRBV9 TGTGCCAGCAGCGAACCGGCCCGGGGGGAGACCCAGTACTTC CASSEPARGETQYF
NA few TRBJ2-1 TRBV15 TGTGCCACCAGCAGAGATCGGAAGAATGAGCAGTTCTTC CATSRDRKNEQFF
TRBD2 NA TRBJ2-7 TRBV6-6 TGTGCCAGCAGTTACTCGAAAACGGCGGGAGGCTACGAGCAGTACTTC CASSYSKTAGGYEQYF
TRBD1 few TRBJ1-6 TRBV6-5 TGTGCCAGCAGCTCGTCGGACAGGCACAATTCACCCCTCCACTTT CASSSSDRHNSPLHF
NA NA TRBJ1-5 TRBV19 TGTGCCAGTAGTCTGGGGACTTTCGATCAGCCCCAGCATTTT CASSLGTFDQPQHF
NA NA TRBJ2-7 TRBV12-3/TRBV12-4 TGTGCCAGCAGTTCCTCCGATGAGGACGAGCAGTACTTC CASSSSDEDEQYF
NA NA TRBJ2-3 TRBV11-2 TGTGCCAGCAGCCATATACGGGGGCCCGCACGGACAGATACGCAGTATTTT CASSHIRGPARTDTQYF
NA NA TRBJ2-1 TRBV6-5 TGTGCCAGCAGTTTCGGACAGCAGTACAGAGAAAATGAGCAGTTCTTC CASSFGQQYRENEQFF
NA many TRBJ2-6 TRBV7-9 TGTGCCAGCAGCCCTAGAGGGGGCTCTGGGGCCAACGTCCTGACTTTC CASSPRGGSGANVLTF
NA NA TRBJ2-3 TRBV5-4 TGTGCCAGCAGTTATTATGGGGGGGCCAGCACAGATACGCAGTATTTT CASSYYGGASTDTQYF
NA few TRBJ1-1 TRBV7-8 TGTGCCAGCAGCTATCGGGCGAACACTGAAGCTTTCTTT CASSYRANTEAFF
NA NA TRBJ2-5 TRBV5-6 TGTGCCAGCAGCTGGCCGGACAAGAAAGAGACCCAGTACTTC CASSWPDKKETQYF
TRBD2 NA TRBJ2-1 TRBV19 TGTGCCAGTAGGAGAGCGGGGGGCAAGGCCCCTTACAATGAGCAGTTCTTC CASRRAGGKAPYNEQFF
NA NA TRBJ1-5 TRBV19 TGTGCCAGTAGTATTTACGGGGGACAGCCCCAGCATTTT CASSIYGGQPQHF
TRBD1 NA TRBJ1-5 TRBV15 TGTGCCACCAGCAGAAGGGGGCGCGGTAATCAGCCCCAGCATTTT CATSRRGRGNQPQHF
NA many TRBJ1-5 TRBV7-8 TGTGCCAGCAGCTTAGGGGGGCAGGGTCCAAATCAGCCCCAGCATTTT CASSLGGQGPNQPQHF
TRBD2 many TRBJ2-2 TRBV7-8 TGTGCCAGCAGCTTATTCACTAGCGGGAGCTGGAACACCGGGGAGCTGTTTTTT CASSLFTSGSWNTGELFF
TRBD1 few TRBJ2-3 TRBV7-8 TGTGCCAGCAGCTTCCCGGGACAGGGTCCCACAGATACGCAGTATTTT CASSFPGQGPTDTQYF
NA few TRBJ1-5 TRBV19 TGTGCCAGTAGTGAGGGTCGTAATCAGCCCCAGCATTTT CASSEGRNQPQHF
TRBD1 NA TRBJ2-1 TRBV19 TGTACCAGTAGTATAGGGCAGGGGGTTAATGAGCAGTTCTTC CTSSIGQGVNEQFF
NA NA TRBJ2-5 TRBV4-2 TGTGCCAGCAGCCAAGACCTTATGGAAATCCAGTACTTC CASSQDLMEIQYF
NA NA TRBJ1-4 TRBV6-6 TGTGCCAGCAGCACACCCCCTAACGGGGAAAATGAAAAACTGTTTTTT CASSTPPNGENEKLFF
NA NA TRBJ2-1 TRBV5-6 TGTGCCAGCAGCCGATACAGGAGCTCCTACAATGAGCAGTTCTTC CASSRYRSSYNEQFF
TRBD2 NA TRBJ2-1 TRBV4-3 TGCGCCAGCAGCCAACGATGGTCGGGACTAGAATTCAATGAGCAGTTCTTC CASSQRWSGLEFNEQFF
NA NA TRBJ2-7 TRBV12-5 TGTGCTAGTGGTTTGAATTACTACGAGCAGTACTTC CASGLNYYEQYF
NA NA TRBJ1-2 TRBV7-9 TGTGCCAGCAGCTTAGCGCCAGGGCAGGTTCCCATCTATGGCTACACCTTC CASSLAPGQVPIYGYTF
NA many TRBJ2-2 TRBV7-6 TGTGCCAGCAGCCGCATTACCGGGGAGCTGTTTTTT CASSRITGELFF
NA many TRBJ1-1 TRBV19 TGTGCCAGTAGGGCCAGGGGGAACACTGAAGCTTTCTTT CASRARGNTEAFF
NA NA TRBJ1-6 TRBV27 TGTGCCAGCAGTTTATTGGAAGGCAGTTGGTCACCCCTCCACTTT CASSLLEGSWSPLHF
NA few TRBJ2-5 TRBV6-2/TRBV6-3 TGTGCGACCCCCTTTTATCCCGGACGCAGGAAATTAGAGACCCAGTACTTC CATPFYPGRRKLETQYF
TRBD2 NA TRBJ2-1 TRBV6-2/TRBV6-3 TGTGCCAGCAGACCAAGCGGGAACTACAATGAGCAGTTCTTC CASRPSGNYNEQFF
NA NA TRBJ2-7 TRBV19 TGTGCCAGTAGTATCGCAAGCTCCTACGAGCAGTACTTC CASSIASSYEQYF
TRBD1 few TRBJ1-5 TRBV4-1 TGCGCCAGCAGTCCTCTGGCAGGGGGAGGAAATCAGCCCCAGCATTTT CASSPLAGGGNQPQHF
NA many TRBJ1-3 TRBV7-2 TGTGCCAGCAGCTGGGGAGGGGGTGGAAACACCATATATTTT CASSWGGGGNTIYF
NA few TRBJ1-1 TRBV20-1 TGCAGTGCTACCTACAGGTTCACTGAAGCTTTCTTT CSATYRFTEAFF
NA many TRBJ2-1 TRBV7-2 TGTGCCAGCAGCTCGGGGGCGGGGAGCTCCTACAATGAGCAGTTCTTC CASSSGAGSSYNEQFF
TRBD1 NA TRBJ2-5 TRBV6-5 TGTGCCAGCAGTACGGACAGGGGGGAAGAGACCCAGTACTTC CASSTDRGEETQYF
NA many TRBJ2-1 TRBV7-2 TGTGCCAGCAGCCCAGGACGAAGCTCCTACAATGAGCAGTTCTTC CASSPGRSSYNEQFF
NA NA TRBJ2-3 TRBV12-3/TRBV12-4 TGTGCCAGCAGTCCCGGGGATGGTACGCAGTATTTT CASSPGDGTQYF
TRBD1 few TRBJ1-1 TRBV7-8 TGTGCCAGCACCCTCCGGAGGGGGACAGGGCCTAACACTGAAGCTTTCTTT CASTLRRGTGPNTEAFF
NA NA TRBJ2-1 TRBV4-3 TGCGCCAGCAGCCAAGGACCATATGAGCAGTTCTTC CASSQGPYEQFF
NA many TRBJ1-1 TRBV12-3/TRBV12-4 TGTGCCAGCAACAGGGCCAACACTGAAGCTTTCTTT CASNRANTEAFF
TRBD1 NA TRBJ1-2 TRBV6-6 TGTGCCAGCAGACTCCGGGACAGGGCCAACTATGGCTACACCTTC CASRLRDRANYGYTF
NA few TRBJ2-3 TRBV7-8 TGTGCCAGCAGCTTTCGGGACGATTTT CASSFRDDF